Shown below are 15 T cell receptor beta chains from a single sample sequenced in a study of T cells after yellow fever vaccination. TCRdb re-called the 5' RACE reads with MiXCR, one entry per CDR3 protein. The table records roughly 330,000 distinct CDR3 sequences, about 4% of them present only once. The source was PBMCs, collected 5 days after the yellow fever booster vaccination. The receptors here all came from a man between 18 and 35 years old who received the YFV17D yellow fever vaccine.

The V and J genes are TRBV20-1 and TRBJ1-5, with a weak D call TRBD1 (5 bases). The germline CDR1 and CDR2 sequences are DFQATT and SNEGSKA (reference sequence). V lost 5 bases, J lost 2 bases, and 10 bases lay in between. The CDR3 covers 13 residues. DNA for the CDR3: TGCAGTGCTGGGACTCATGGCAATCAGCCCCAGCATTTT. This gives the protein CSAGTHGNQPQHF.

This CDR3 reads CASSIDGRLERFF. CDR3 DNA: TGTGCCAGTAGTATAGACGGGCGACTGGAGAGGTTCTTC. V is TRBV19 and J is TRBJ2-1; D unresolved. Germline V gene data show CDR1 as LNHDA and CDR2 as SQIVND (reference sequence). The length of the CDR3 is 13 residues. Deletions cut 0 bases from V and 15 bases from J, with 15 bases between.

The rearrangement joins TRBV6-5 to TRBJ1-2; possibly TRBD1 for D (5 bases). The CDR3 spans 14 residues. V shed 6 bases and J shed 3 bases, with 14 bases lying between them. Germline lookup yields CDR1 MNHEY and CDR2 SVGAGI. CDR3 protein: CASSPLRDHYGYTF. CDR3 DNA sequence: TGTGCCAGCAGCCCCCTCAGGGATCACTATGGCTACACCTTC.

At least ten counts were recorded for this clonotype. The rearrangement uses TRBV20-1 and TRBJ2-3; TRBD2 matches at 11 bases. Germline V gives CDR1 DFQATT, CDR2 SNEGSKA (reference sequence). The ends lost 2 bases at V and 3 bases at J; junction bases unmatched: 7. CDR3 length: 16 amino acids. In DNA, the CDR3 is TGCAGTGCTAGATCCCTACTAGCGGGGGAAACAGATACGCAGTATTTT. As protein: CSARSLLAGETDTQYF.

The rearrangement uses TRBV7-9 and TRBJ2-3, with D possibly called TRBD1 or TRBD2 (5 bases each). Germline V gene data show CDR1 as SEHNR and CDR2 as FQNEAQ (reference sequence). Between the trimmed V and J ends, which lost 5 bases and 0 bases, there was a span of 15 bases. CDR3 length: 16 residues. CDR3 sequence: CASSPRWGKSTDTQYF. CDR3 DNA sequence: TGTGCCAGCAGCCCGCGGTGGGGGAAAAGCACAGATACGCAGTATTTT.

This clonotype showed up many times. J is TRBJ2-1 and V is TRBV4-3; D call uncertain. This CDR3 is built from 13 residues. The germline gives CDR1 LGHNA, CDR2 YSLEER. V lost 0 bases and J lost 3, with 3 bases in between. Here the CDR3 reads CASSQDDYNEQFF. For the CDR3, the DNA is TGCGCCAGCAGCCAAGATGACTACAATGAGCAGTTCTTC.

This clonotype was recorded at least ten times. V gene TRBV12-3 or TRBV12-4 combines with J gene TRBJ2-5; 7 nucleotides agree with TRBD1. V was pared by 6 bases and J by 4 bases, with 11 bases of the junction left unmatched. CDR3 size: 15 residues. The CDR3 DNA is TGTGCCAGCAGGGTCGTGACAGGGTCCCCAGAGACCCAGTACTTC. This translates into CASRVVTGSPETQYF.

This clonotype was detected a few times. The chain uses TRBV11-2 and TRBJ2-5, with 7 bases identical to TRBD2. CDR1 SGHAT and CDR2 FQNNGV come from the germline V gene. V trimming: 1 base; J trimming: 5 bases; junction bases outside the gene matches: 10. The CDR3 loop spans 16 amino acids. CDR3 DNA sequence: TGTGCCAGCAGCTTAGGGGATCGGGCGGGGGTGGAGACCCAGTACTTC. It is translated as CASSLGDRAGVETQYF.

This chain links TRBV18 with TRBJ2-7; D gene unclear. From germline, CDR1 is KGHSH and CDR2 LQKENI. The CDR3 spans 13 residues. V shed 1 base and J shed 5 bases, with 9 bases lying between them. The CDR3 region is CASSPRGSDEQYF. CDR3 bases: TGTGCCAGCTCACCACGGGGATCTGACGAGCAGTACTTC. The variable domain in full, completed from reference TRBV18 and TRBJ2-7, reads NAGVMQNPRHLVRRRGQEARLRCSPMKGHSHVYWYRQLPEEGLKFMVYLQKENIIDESGMPKERFSAEFPKEGPSILRIQQVVRGDSAAYFCASSPRGSDEQYFGPGTRLTVT.

This clonotype was recorded a few times. This chain joins TRBV7-9 and TRBJ1-5, with D unresolved. The germline CDR1 and CDR2 sequences are SEHNR and FQNEAQ (reference sequence). The V end was cut by 1 base, the J end by 3 bases, with 10 bases between. This CDR3 has 15 amino acids. The CDR3 sequence is CASSLDAQNNQPQHF. The CDR3 DNA reads TGTGCCAGCAGCTTAGACGCACAGAACAATCAGCCCCAGCATTTT.

This clonotype was detected a few times. The chain joins TRBV4-3 to TRBJ2-5, with 11 bases lining up with TRBD2. This CDR3 spans 18 amino acids. CDR1 and CDR2 from the germline V gene are LGHNA and YSLEER. V lost 3 bases, J lost 2 bases, and 11 bases stayed unmatched. The CDR3 coding sequence is TGCGCCAGCAGCCACCAAATAGCGGGGGGGCAAAGGCAAGAGACCCAGTACTTC. The encoded protein is CASSHQIAGGQRQETQYF.

This chain uses TRBV5-1 with TRBJ2-3, with a possible D match to TRBD2 (6 bases). V dropped 3 bases and J dropped 0 bases, with 14 bases sitting between them. This CDR3 is 16 amino acids long. Germline V lookup: CDR1 SGHRS, CDR2 YFSETQ. CDR3 nucleotide sequence: TGCGCCAGCAGCTGGGCCGGGACTCCAAGCACAGATACGCAGTATTTT. Its protein is CASSWAGTPSTDTQYF.

The CDR3, as DNA: TGCAGTGCTACCCCACCTAGGGGGGGGGCCTACAATGAGCAGTTCTTC. It yields the protein CSATPPRGGAYNEQFF. The chain is built from TRBV20-1 and TRBJ2-1, with D perhaps TRBD2 (7 bases). CDR1 DFQATT and CDR2 SNEGSKA come from the germline V gene (reference sequence). Deletions cut 4 bases from V and 2 bases from J, with 18 bases between. The CDR3 sequence is 16 residues long.

There are a few counts of this clonotype. The V and J genes are TRBV20-1 and TRBJ2-3, with TRBD2 matching 10 bases. CDR3 length: 14 residues. The junction had 3 bases not matched to a gene; V was cut back by 3 bases and J by 3 bases. CDR1 and CDR2 from the germline V gene are DFQATT and SNEGSKA (reference sequence). CDR3 in amino acids: CSASASGGTDTQYF. CDR3 DNA: TGCAGTGCTAGTGCTAGCGGGGGTACAGATACGCAGTATTTT.

This clonotype was seen only a few times. V usage is TRBV7-9 and J usage is TRBJ2-1; 12 nucleotides agree with TRBD2. The V segment lost 10 bases and the J segment 0 bases; nucleotides outside the gene matches: 13. Per the germline V gene, CDR1 is SEHNR and CDR2 is FQNEAQ (reference sequence). The CDR3 is made up of 18 amino acids. CDR3 amino acids: CATYFTSGGSSSYNEQFF. CDR3 sequence (DNA): TGTGCCACGTACTTTACTAGCGGGGGGTCGAGCTCCTACAATGAGCAGTTCTTC.